These T cell receptor beta chains were read from a single sample in a study of T-cell reconstitution after alpha-beta-depleted transplantation in children. TCRdb re-analysed the PCR reads in MiXCR, keeping a single row per CDR3 protein. The sample contains some 200,000 distinct CDR3 sequences, about 15% of which appear only once. Specimen: PBMCs from the stem cell graft donor, collected from the stem cell graft. The origin of the receptors is a human donor who donated a stem cell graft to a child with acute lymphoblastic leukemia. CDR3s include the opening cysteine and the closing phenylalanine or tryptophan. A D gene is named only where the DNA matches it firmly. Clone size is not always given. Where it is, it says once, few, many or a class for expanded clones.

j_call	d_call	clone_size	v_call	cdr3_nt	cdr3_aa
TRBJ2-5	-	many	TRBV12-3/TRBV12-4	TGTGCCAGCAGCCAGGGACACGGATACACCCAGTACTTC	CASSQGHGYTQYF
TRBJ1-2	-	many	TRBV12-3/TRBV12-4	TGTGCCAGCAGTTCTCAGGGGAACTATGGCTACACCTTC	CASSSQGNYGYTF
TRBJ2-2	-	many	TRBV4-2	TGTGCCAGCAGCCCGGGGGGCGGGAACACCGGGGAGCTGTTTTTT	CASSPGGGNTGELFF
TRBJ2-2	TRBD2	many	TRBV5-1	TGCGCCAGCAGCCTTACACCGGGACTAGTTGCCGGGGAGCTGTTTTTT	CASSLTPGLVAGELFF
TRBJ2-5	-	many	TRBV5-6	TGTGCCAGCAGCTTAGCCAAGTTGTACCAAGAGACCCAGTACTTC	CASSLAKLYQETQYF
TRBJ2-1	-	many	TRBV5-1	TGCGCCAGCAGGTTCGATCTGAGTAGGGATGAGCAGTTCTTC	CASRFDLSRDEQFF
TRBJ2-2	TRBD2	few	TRBV11-3	TGTGCCAGCAGCTCCGGACTAGCGGGCACGAACACCGGGGAGCTGTTTTTT	CASSSGLAGTNTGELFF
TRBJ2-7	-	many	TRBV5-6	TGTGCCAGCAGCAAATGGACTGTGCAGTACTTC	CASSKWTVQYF
TRBJ2-7	-	many	TRBV7-9	TGTGCCAGCAGCCGCCCGGGCAGGGGTCTGGGGGAGCAGTACTTC	CASSRPGRGLGEQYF
TRBJ1-1	TRBD1	few	TRBV4-1	TGCGCCAGCAGCCAAACCGACAGGGGGGGAAACACTGAAGCTTTCTTT	CASSQTDRGGNTEAFF
TRBJ1-2	-	many	TRBV4-2	TGTGCCAGCAGGTCGGACACCCTGTCCTATGGCTACACCTTC	CASRSDTLSYGYTF
TRBJ2-7	-	-	TRBV12-3/TRBV12-4	TGTGCCAGCAGTTTTTCGGGGTTCTACGAGCAGTACTTC	CASSFSGFYEQYF
TRBJ2-7	-	medium-sized	TRBV11-1	TGTGCCAGCAGCTTAGCAGGGACATTGAGCCGCTACGAGCAGTACTTC	CASSLAGTLSRYEQYF
TRBJ2-5	-	many	TRBV7-9	TGTGCCAGCAGCTTAGGGGGGCCGGAGGCCCTCCAAGAGACCCAGTACTTC	CASSLGGPEALQETQYF
TRBJ2-3	-	many	TRBV7-9	TGTGCCAGCAGCTGGGCGTTGGGAGATACGCATTTT	CASSWALGDTHF
TRBJ2-1	-	many	TRBV5-1	TGCGCCAGCCGCTGGGACAATGAGCAGTTCTTC	CASRWDNEQFF
TRBJ2-7	-	many	TRBV5-1	TGCGCCAGCAGCCTTGGAGGACAGACAAACTACGAGCAGTACTTC	CASSLGGQTNYEQYF
TRBJ2-1	-	many	TRBV28	TGTGCCAGCAGTCGAGGGTGGGAGCAGTTCTTC	CASSRGWEQFF
TRBJ2-1	TRBD1	many	TRBV6-6	TGTGCCAGCAGTCCGGGACAGGGTGCTGAGCAGTTCTTC	CASSPGQGAEQFF
TRBJ2-7	-	once	TRBV19	TGTGCCAGTATGGGCAGGGAGCACTACGAGCAGTACTTC	CASMGREHYEQYF
TRBJ2-2	-	many	TRBV12-3/TRBV12-4	TGTGCCAGCACCACACGGAACACCGGGGAGCTGTTTTTT	CASTTRNTGELFF
TRBJ1-1	-	many	TRBV5-1	TGCGCCAGCAGCCTGGGGGGGAGCGAAACGGGCACTGAAGCTTTCTTT	CASSLGGSETGTEAFF
TRBJ2-7	-	many	TRBV5-1	TGCGCCAGCAGTGGCACAGACCGTAACTACGAGCAGTACTTC	CASSGTDRNYEQYF
TRBJ2-2	-	-	TRBV29-1	TGCAGCGTTGGCCCAAGGGCCGCCGGGGAGCTGTTTTTT	CSVGPRAAGELFF
TRBJ2-1	TRBD2	many	TRBV20-1	TGCAGTGCTAGAGCGGGACTAGCGGGAAGAAATGAGCAGTTCTTC	CSARAGLAGRNEQFF
TRBJ2-1	-	many	TRBV20-1	TGCAGTGCTAGAGACCTCGGGAACTCCTACAATGAGCAGTTCTTC	CSARDLGNSYNEQFF
TRBJ1-2	-	-	TRBV2	TGTGCCAGCAGTCTAGACAGCGGACGGTTAGCTAACTATGGCTACACCTTC	CASSLDSGRLANYGYTF
TRBJ2-7	-	few	TRBV7-9	TGTGCCAGCAGCTTAGTATCCCTGGGGCTGGGGGAGCAGTACTTC	CASSLVSLGLGEQYF
TRBJ2-7	TRBD2	-	TRBV19	TGTGCCAGTACGAGAGACGGGACTAGCTCCTACGAGCAGTACTTC	CASTRDGTSSYEQYF
TRBJ2-4	TRBD1	-	TRBV2	TGTGCCAGTGGCCGGGACAGCTATGCCAAAAACATTCAGTACTTC	CASGRDSYAKNIQYF
TRBJ2-7	TRBD2	-	TRBV5-5	TGTGCCAGCAGCTTGACTAGCGCCTACTCCTACGAGCAGTACTTC	CASSLTSAYSYEQYF
TRBJ2-7	TRBD1	few	TRBV2	TGTGCCCGCAGACAGGGTAACAACGAGCAGTACTTC	CARRQGNNEQYF
TRBJ2-3	-	many	TRBV5-4	TGTGCCAGCAGCCAAGTTCAGGGGCTGAGCACAGATACGCAGTATTTT	CASSQVQGLSTDTQYF
TRBJ2-5	TRBD2	many	TRBV13	TGTGCCAGCAGCACTGGCCCGGCTAGCGGGATTCAAGAGACCCAGTACTTC	CASSTGPASGIQETQYF
TRBJ2-7	-	many	TRBV20-1	TGCAGTGCTAGAGATCCAGGGCATTTATACGAGCAGTACTTC	CSARDPGHLYEQYF
TRBJ2-2	-	many	TRBV5-1	TGCGCCAGCAGCTTGACAGGGATGGGCACCGGGGAGCTGTTTTTT	CASSLTGMGTGELFF
TRBJ2-5	-	-	TRBV4-2	TGTGCCAGCAGCCAAGACAGGACATTACAAGAGACCCAGTACTTC	CASSQDRTLQETQYF
TRBJ2-2	-	-	TRBV25-1	TGTGCCAGTAACGAGGGGGAGTGGACCGGGGAGCTGTTTTTT	CASNEGEWTGELFF
TRBJ2-3	-	many	TRBV29-1	TGCAGCGCCTGGGGGCTAGTTCCGCCAGATACGCAGTATTTT	CSAWGLVPPDTQYF
TRBJ1-2	-	-	TRBV7-9	TGTGCCAGCAGCTCCCACTCCGGGACGGCGGATAATAACACCTTC	CASSSHSGTADNNTF
TRBJ2-1	-	many	TRBV11-3	TGTGCCAGCAGCTTAGATCTCGACAATGAGCAGTTCTTC	CASSLDLDNEQFF
TRBJ1-5	-	-	TRBV2	TGTGCCAGCCACCCAGGGTTTAATCAGCCCCAGCATTTT	CASHPGFNQPQHF
TRBJ2-5	TRBD2	many	TRBV10-3	TGTGCCATCAAGGCTAGCGGGAACGGGGAGACCCAGTACTTC	CAIKASGNGETQYF
TRBJ2-7	-	many	TRBV2	TGTGCCAGCAGTGAAGCCGTGCCACAGACAGTTCCCTACGAGCAGTACTTC	CASSEAVPQTVPYEQYF
TRBJ2-5	TRBD2	many	TRBV5-1	TGCGCCAGCAGCTCCCAACTAGCGGTTGAGGAGACCCAGTACTTC	CASSSQLAVEETQYF
TRBJ2-7	-	-	TRBV19	TGTGCCAGTAGTATAGATCTTCGGGTAACCTACGAGCAGTACTTC	CASSIDLRVTYEQYF
TRBJ2-2	TRBD1	few	TRBV12-3/TRBV12-4	TGTGCCAGCAGTGTTACAGGGGACACCGGGGAGCTGTTTTTT	CASSVTGDTGELFF
TRBJ2-7	-	many	TRBV12-3/TRBV12-4	TGTGCCAGCAGTAACGACAGCTACGAGCAGTACTTC	CASSNDSYEQYF
TRBJ1-3	-	many	TRBV29-1	TGCAGCGCCTCGACAGGAAACACCATATATTTT	CSASTGNTIYF
TRBJ1-5	TRBD1	-	TRBV5-1	TGCGCCAGCAGCTGGACAGGTAACGAGCCCCAGCATTTT	CASSWTGNEPQHF
TRBJ2-3	TRBD2	many	TRBV10-3	TGTGCCATCAGTCCGGGGACTAGCGGGAGTACAGATACGCAGTATTTT	CAISPGTSGSTDTQYF
TRBJ2-3	-	many	TRBV20-1	TGCAGTGCCCCAAGAGGTGCAGGGAACACAGATACGCAGTATTTT	CSAPRGAGNTDTQYF
TRBJ2-1	TRBD2	many	TRBV5-1	TGCGCCAGCAGCTTGTTGGCTAGCGGCCACAATGAGCAGTTCTTC	CASSLLASGHNEQFF
TRBJ2-1	TRBD2	many	TRBV11-3	TGTGCCAGCAGACGACTAGCGGGAGGGGATGAGCAGTTCTTC	CASRRLAGGDEQFF